The 8 T cell receptor beta chains below were found in one sample sequenced in a study of blood T cell repertoires in COVID-19 (dated by TCRdb to about 2020). The library was prepared using the immunoSEQ multiplex PCR assay. TCRdb limited this immuneACCESS table to in-frame rearrangements with V and J called. A share of clones is missing; checked studies link under half to unresolved V genes, and the rest is unexplained. Here the sample has roughly 54,000 clones; approximately 90% occur a single time. The top ten constitute 28% of the sample. The sequenced material came from peripheral blood. The source of these receptors is a human donor in a cohort sampled during active COVID-19.

The rearrangement uses TRBV4-2 and TRBJ1-5; possible D gene TRBD1, 6 bases. Germline CDR1 LGHNA, CDR2 YNFKEQ. This CDR3 has 16 amino acids. Trimming stripped 4 bases from V and 0 bases from J, with 13 bases between. The DNA of the CDR3 is TGTGCCAGCAGCCTTTGGACAGTTAATAGCAATCAGCCCCAGCATTTT. It encodes CASSLWTVNSNQPQHF.

The chain recombines TRBV5-6 with TRBJ1-1, with D unresolved. This CDR3 contains 13 residues. Germline V gene lookup returns CDR1 SGHDT and CDR2 YYEEEE. V shed 3 bases and J shed 1 base, with 7 bases lying between them. The CDR3: CASSSTWNTEAFF. In DNA form, the CDR3 reads TGTGCCAGCAGCTCGACATGGAACACTGAAGCTTTCTTT.

V usage is TRBV10-3 and J usage is TRBJ2-7; possible D gene TRBD1, 6 bases. The CDR3 has 14 amino acids. The germline V and J ends were trimmed by 3 bases and 2 bases, with 11 bases remaining between them. The germline V gene encodes CDR1 ENHRY and CDR2 SYGVKD. CDR3 protein: CAISDTDRTYEQYF. CDR3 coding DNA: TGTGCCATCAGTGACACGGACAGAACCTACGAGCAGTACTTC.

The rearrangement links TRBV28 to TRBJ2-7; TRBD1 aligns across 7 bases. The junction had 11 bases not matched to a gene; V was cut back by 6 bases and J by 9 bases. Germline V gives CDR1 MDHEN, CDR2 SYDVKM. CDR3 length: 13 residues. CDR3 nucleotides: TGTGCCAGCAGAGAAGGGGGCGCATTCGGGCAGTACTTC. It specifies CASREGGAFGQYF.

The J gene is TRBJ2-5, the V gene TRBV4-2, with D unresolved. The V gene lost 0 bases and the J gene lost 5 bases, with 7 bases spanning the gap. CDR3 length: 13 residues. Germline lookup yields CDR1 LGHNA and CDR2 YNFKEQ. CDR3 sequence reads: CASSQDIVETQYF. In DNA, the CDR3 is TGTGCCAGCAGCCAAGACATTGTCGAGACCCAGTACTTC.

The rearrangement joins TRBV9 to TRBJ2-3, with 9 bases lining up with TRBD2. Germline V lookup: CDR1 SGDLS, CDR2 YYNGEE. The V and J ends lost 2 bases and 2 bases, in that order; junction bases with no gene match: 6. This CDR3 is built from 16 residues. The CDR3 DNA sequence: TGTGCCAGCAGCGTCCTCGGACTAGCGAACACAGATACGCAGTATTTT. Protein product: CASSVLGLANTDTQYF.

This sequence joins TRBV20-1 and TRBJ2-1; 10 bases fit TRBD2. The CDR3 loop spans 10 amino acids. Germline CDR1 reads DFQATT; CDR2 reads SNEGSKA (reference sequence). J lost 16 bases, V lost 6 bases, and 6 bases had no gene match. The CDR3 DNA reads TGCAGTGCCCTAGCGGGAGTACGCTTCTTC. Translating it yields CSALAGVRFF.

The rearrangement links TRBV5-1 to TRBJ1-5, with D maybe TRBD1 (5 bases). The CDR3 is made up of 13 amino acids. Germline CDR1 SGHRS, CDR2 YFSETQ. The V end was cut by 3 bases, the J end by 3 bases, with 7 bases between. CDR3 protein: CASSYRHNQPQHF. As DNA, the CDR3 is TGCGCCAGCAGCTACAGGCACAATCAGCCCCAGCATTTT.